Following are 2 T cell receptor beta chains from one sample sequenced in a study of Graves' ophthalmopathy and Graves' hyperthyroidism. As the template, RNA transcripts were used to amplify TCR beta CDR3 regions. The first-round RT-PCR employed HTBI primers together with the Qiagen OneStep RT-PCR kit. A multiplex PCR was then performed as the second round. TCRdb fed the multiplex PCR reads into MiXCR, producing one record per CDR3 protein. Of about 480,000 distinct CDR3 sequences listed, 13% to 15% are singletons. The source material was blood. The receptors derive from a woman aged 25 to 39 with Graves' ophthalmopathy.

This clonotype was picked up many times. The CDR3 here is CASSLGPGGYGYTF. The CDR3 DNA reads TGCGCCAGCAGCTTGGGACCCGGAGGCTATGGCTACACCTTC. This chain connects TRBV5-1 to TRBJ1-2; D unclear. Germline CDR1 SGHRS, CDR2 YFSETQ. V gave up 0 bases and J gave up 4 bases, with 10 bases separating them. CDR3 size: 14 residues.

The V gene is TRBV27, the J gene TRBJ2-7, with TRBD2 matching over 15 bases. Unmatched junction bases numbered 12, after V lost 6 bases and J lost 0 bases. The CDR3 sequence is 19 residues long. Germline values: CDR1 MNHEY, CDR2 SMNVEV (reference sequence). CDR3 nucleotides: TGTGCCAGCAGGAGCCCCCCGGGGACTAGCGGGGGGCCCTCCTACGAGCAGTACTTC. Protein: CASRSPPGTSGGPSYEQYF.